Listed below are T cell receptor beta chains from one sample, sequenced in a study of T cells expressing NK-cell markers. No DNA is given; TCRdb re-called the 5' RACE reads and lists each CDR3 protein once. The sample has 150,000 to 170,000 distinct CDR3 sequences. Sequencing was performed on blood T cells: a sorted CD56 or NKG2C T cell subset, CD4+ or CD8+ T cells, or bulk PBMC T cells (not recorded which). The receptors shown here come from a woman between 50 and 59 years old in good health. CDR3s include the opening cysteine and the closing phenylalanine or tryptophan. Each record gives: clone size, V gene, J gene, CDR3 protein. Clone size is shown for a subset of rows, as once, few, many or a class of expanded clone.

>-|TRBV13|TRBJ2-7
CASSLGLLYEQYF
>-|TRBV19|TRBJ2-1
CASRPEASYNEQFF
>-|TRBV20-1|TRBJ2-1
CSAGTGTYNEQFF
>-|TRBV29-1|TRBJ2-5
CSVVAQAGKETQYF
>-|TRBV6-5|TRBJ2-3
CASSYSSIAGDTQYF
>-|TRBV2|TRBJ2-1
CASHRLLESYNEQFF
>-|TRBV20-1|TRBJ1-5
CSVNPANQPQHF
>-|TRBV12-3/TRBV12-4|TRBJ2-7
CASRGTEGSYEQYF
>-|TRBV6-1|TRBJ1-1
CASIYPSGLEAFF
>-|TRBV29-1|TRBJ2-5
CSVESAGQGLETQYF
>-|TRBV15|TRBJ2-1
CATSRTPGGSINEQFF
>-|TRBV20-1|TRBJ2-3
CSAKRPTSGTDTQYF
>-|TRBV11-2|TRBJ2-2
CASADHPRAGAGELFF
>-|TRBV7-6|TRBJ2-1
CASSSSGSYHNEQFF
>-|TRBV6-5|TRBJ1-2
CASSPTATGGYGYTF
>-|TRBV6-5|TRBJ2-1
CASSYDSYNEQFF
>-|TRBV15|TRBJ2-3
CATSREVSRTDTQYF
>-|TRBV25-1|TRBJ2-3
CASSVGTGGASDTQYF
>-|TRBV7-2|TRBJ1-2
CASSSLIGSQESYGYTF
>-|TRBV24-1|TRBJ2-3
CATSDLPSGDTQYF
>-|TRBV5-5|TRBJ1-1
CASSHSGGRMNTEAFF
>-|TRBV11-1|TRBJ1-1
CASSFSANTEAFF
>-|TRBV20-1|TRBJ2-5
CSAVRDLQETQYF
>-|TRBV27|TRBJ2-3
CASSLSIQGRTDTQYF
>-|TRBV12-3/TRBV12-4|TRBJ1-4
CASSFPANEKLFF
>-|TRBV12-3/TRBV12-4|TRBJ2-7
CASSPIGGDYEQYF
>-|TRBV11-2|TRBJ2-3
CASSWDRVADTQYF
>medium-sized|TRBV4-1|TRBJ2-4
CASSVTSGVGGNIQYF
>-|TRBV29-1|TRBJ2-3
CSVGGGVPDTQYF
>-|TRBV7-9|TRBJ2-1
CASSLQFDNEQFF
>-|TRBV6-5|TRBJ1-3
CASSYYSQSGQGNTIYF
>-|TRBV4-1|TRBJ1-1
CASSLRGSDTEAFF
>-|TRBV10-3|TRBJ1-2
CAIWGNYGYTF
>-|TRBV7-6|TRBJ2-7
CASSSESLAGGPYEQYF
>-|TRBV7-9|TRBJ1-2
CASSPGQGHGYTF
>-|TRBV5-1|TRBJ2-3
CASSAILRGILDTDTQYF
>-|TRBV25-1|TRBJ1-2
CASSDQPYGYTF
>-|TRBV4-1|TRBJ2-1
CASSHPPGTSGKENEQFF
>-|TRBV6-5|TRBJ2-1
CASSLLREDEQFF
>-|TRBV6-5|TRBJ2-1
CASSDRSSYNEQFF
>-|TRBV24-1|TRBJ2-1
CATSDFLAGGSYNEQFF
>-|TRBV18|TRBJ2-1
CASSPPGTGRNEQFF
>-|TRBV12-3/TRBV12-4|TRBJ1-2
CASSFGQDGYTF
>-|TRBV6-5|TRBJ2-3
CASSYGPDSTDTQYF
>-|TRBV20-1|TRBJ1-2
CSARGDRNYGYTF
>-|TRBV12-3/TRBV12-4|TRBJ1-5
CASRRTGGDQPQHF
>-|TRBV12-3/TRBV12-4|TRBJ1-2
CASSPSANYGYTF
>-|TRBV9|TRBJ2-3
CASSLAGGADTQYF
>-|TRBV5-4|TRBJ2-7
CASSLDRGRNEQYF